Listed below are T cell receptor beta chains from one sample, sequenced in a study of blood T cell repertoires in COVID-19. Some clones are missing from TCRdb's copy, which holds only in-frame ones; the method was immunoSEQ multiplex PCR. The profile shows some 360,000 clones, about 88% of them singletons. The sequencing input was PBMCs or T cells enriched from blood (not recorded which). The receptors were sampled from a woman aged 25-40 years who had been exposed to COVID-19. Both conserved end residues are part of each CDR3. The D gene is left open where the match is weak. Clone size is given for some rows only: seen once, a few or many times, or a class if the clone is expanded.

j_call | clone_size | d_call | v_call | cdr3_nt | cdr3_aa
TRBJ1-5 | once | TRBD1 | TRBV10-2 | TGCGCCAGCACGGGACAGGGAGGACAGCCCCAGCATTTT | CASTGQGGQPQHF
TRBJ1-2 | . | . | TRBV18 | TGTGCCAGCTCACCACGAGAGGAATCCTATGGCTACACCTTC | CASSPREESYGYTF
TRBJ2-7 | . | . | TRBV28 | TGTGCCAGCCAAACCCCCGACTGGTACTACGAGCAGTACTTC | CASQTPDWYYEQYF
TRBJ1-2 | . | TRBD1 | TRBV5-1 | TGCGCCAGCAGCTCAGGACAGGGCCTTAGCAGTGGCTACACCTTC | CASSSGQGLSSGYTF
TRBJ2-1 | . | . | TRBV27 | TGTGCCAGCAGTTGGATAGGGGACTACAATGAGCAGTTCTTC | CASSWIGDYNEQFF
TRBJ2-5 | . | . | TRBV5-1 | TGCGCCAGCACCCCCCGGACATCCTCGGGGACCCAGTACTTC | CASTPRTSSGTQYF
TRBJ2-2 | . | TRBD2 | TRBV4-1 | TGCGCCAGCAGCCAAGAGGCGCCTAGCGGGAGGGGGGAGCTGTTTTTT | CASSQEAPSGRGELFF
TRBJ2-7 | once | TRBD2 | TRBV10-3 | TGTGCCATCAGTTTAGCGGGAGAAGGGTACGAGCAGTACTTC | CAISLAGEGYEQYF
TRBJ1-4 | . | . | TRBV19 | TGTGCCAGTAGTATAACGAGGACAGCAACTAATGAAAAACTGTTTTTT | CASSITRTATNEKLFF
TRBJ1-1 | . | TRBD1 | TRBV27 | TGTGCCAGCAGTTTATCGGGACAGGCCTCTCACACTGAAGCTTTCTTT | CASSLSGQASHTEAFF
TRBJ1-4 | . | TRBD1 | TRBV5-1 | TGCGCCAGCAGCTTGCGGGGACAGCCTAATGAAAAACTGTTTTTT | CASSLRGQPNEKLFF
TRBJ1-5 | . | TRBD1 | TRBV2 | TGTGCCAGCAGGGCGACAGGGCTTCTCAATCAGCCCCAGCATTTT | CASRATGLLNQPQHF
TRBJ2-5 | once | . | TRBV3-1/TRBV3-2 | TGTGCCAGCAGCCAACGAGAGACCCAGTACTTC | CASSQRETQYF
TRBJ2-7 | . | . | TRBV6-5 | TGTGCCAGCAGTTACTTCAGGGGCTACGAGCAGTACTTC | CASSYFRGYEQYF
TRBJ2-1 | . | TRBD2 | TRBV7-9 | TGTGCCAGCAGCAACCCTCCTCCTAGCGGGAGGCCCTACAATGAGCAGTTCTTC | CASSNPPPSGRPYNEQFF
TRBJ2-3 | few | TRBD2 | TRBV3-1/TRBV3-2 | TGTGCCAGCAGCCAAAATAGCGGGAGGGCAGATACGCAGTATTTT | CASSQNSGRADTQYF
TRBJ2-7 | once | TRBD1 | TRBV7-9 | TGTGCCAGCAGCTTATTGGGGGGACAGGGAAACTACGAGCAGTACTTC | CASSLLGGQGNYEQYF
TRBJ1-1 | . | . | TRBV18 | TGTGCCAGCTCACCTTTTAACGGGATGATTGACACTGAAGCTTTCTTT | CASSPFNGMIDTEAFF
TRBJ2-2 | . | TRBD2 | TRBV6-1 | TGTGCCAGCAGTGACGCTACCGGGACTAAAAACACCGGGGAGCTGTTTTTT | CASSDATGTKNTGELFF
TRBJ1-2 | . | TRBD1 | TRBV7-9 | TGTGCCAGCAGTATGACAGGGTATGGCTACACCTTC | CASSMTGYGYTF
TRBJ2-1 | . | TRBD1 | TRBV2 | TGTGCCAGCAGCTTCGGGACAGGGGATGGTGAGCAGTTCTTC | CASSFGTGDGEQFF
TRBJ1-2 | once | . | TRBV12-3/TRBV12-4 | TGTGCCAGCAGTCTCAGGGTTGAGGGCTACACCTTC | CASSLRVEGYTF
TRBJ1-2 | . | . | TRBV5-1 | TGCGCCAGCAGCTTGTCGGGGGATGGCTACACCTTC | CASSLSGDGYTF
TRBJ2-3 | few | . | TRBV12-3/TRBV12-4 | TGTGCCAGCAGTCCCGGGGGAGATACGCAGTATTTT | CASSPGGDTQYF
TRBJ2-7 | . | TRBD1 | TRBV29-1 | TGCAGCGTTGAAGGGCAGGGGGTTCTTGGCGAGCAGTACTTC | CSVEGQGVLGEQYF
TRBJ2-2 | . | . | TRBV18 | TGTGCCAGCTCACCAAACAATCGGGGAGTATGGACCGGGGAGCTGTTTTTT | CASSPNNRGVWTGELFF
TRBJ2-7 | . | TRBD1 | TRBV6-6 | TGTGCCAGCAGGGGTCGGGACAGCCCCTACGAGCAGTACTTC | CASRGRDSPYEQYF
TRBJ2-3 | . | . | TRBV3-1/TRBV3-2 | TGTGCCAGCAGCCAAGTCCGATTCAGGACACAAGATCCCACAGATACGCAGTATTTT | CASSQVRFRTQDPTDTQYF
TRBJ2-3 | . | TRBD1 | TRBV7-9 | TGTGCCAGCAGCTTCCCCGGGACAGGGTTAGCAGATACGCAGTATTTT | CASSFPGTGLADTQYF
TRBJ1-1 | . | . | TRBV7-6 | TGTGCCAGCAGCCCCTATGTCACAGGGCTCACTGAAGCTTTCTTT | CASSPYVTGLTEAFF
TRBJ1-1 | . | . | TRBV19 | TGTGCCAGTAGTATTTCGGGGATGAACACTGAAGCTTTCTTT | CASSISGMNTEAFF
TRBJ1-1 | . | . | TRBV4-2 | TGTGCCAGCAGCCGGCGGGCCCTTGAAGGCGCTGAAGCTTTCTTT | CASSRRALEGAEAFF
TRBJ1-2 | . | TRBD1 | TRBV4-2 | TGTGCCAGCAGCCCCCGACAGGGTGAAGCGGATGGCTACACCTTC | CASSPRQGEADGYTF
TRBJ2-6 | . | . | TRBV2 | TGTGCCAGCAGGGCCACAGGGTTGAGGAGCTCTGGGGCCAACGTCCTGACTTTC | CASRATGLRSSGANVLTF
TRBJ2-5 | . | TRBD2 | TRBV7-9 | TGTGCCAGCAGCGAACTAGCGGGAGCGCCCGCACTTCAAGAGACCCAGTACTTC | CASSELAGAPALQETQYF
TRBJ2-5 | . | TRBD2 | TRBV7-8 | TGTGCCAGCAGCCTAACTAGCGGGGTCCGACAAGAGACCCAGTACTTC | CASSLTSGVRQETQYF
TRBJ2-7 | . | . | TRBV15 | TGTGCCACCAGCAGAGGGGCTGAGACCTACGAGCAGTACTTC | CATSRGAETYEQYF
TRBJ1-2 | once | TRBD1 | TRBV24-1 | TGTGCCACCAGTGATTTAGCAGGGGGCTATGGCTACACCTTC | CATSDLAGGYGYTF
TRBJ2-2 | . | . | TRBV3-1/TRBV3-2 | TGTGCCAGCAGCAAAATGCCAGGAGGGAACACCGGGGAGCTGTTTTTT | CASSKMPGGNTGELFF
TRBJ2-2 | . | TRBD1 | TRBV11-2 | TGTGCCAGCAGCGGACAGGGATACAACACCGGGGAGCTGTTTTTT | CASSGQGYNTGELFF
TRBJ2-7 | . | . | TRBV6-6 | TGTGCCAGCAGTTACTCTGCAGGCGACTACGAGCAGTACTTC | CASSYSAGDYEQYF
TRBJ1-5 | . | . | TRBV19 | TGTGCCACCCGGGGGTATAGCAATCAGCCCCAGCATTTT | CATRGYSNQPQHF
TRBJ1-1 | few | . | TRBV28 | TGTGCCAGCAGTTTAGACACAGGGTACACTGAAGCTTTCTTT | CASSLDTGYTEAFF
TRBJ1-6 | . | . | TRBV5-1 | TGCGCCAGCAGCTTCGACAGTTCCAGGTCACCCCTCCACTTT | CASSFDSSRSPLHF
TRBJ2-3 | . | TRBD2 | TRBV10-1 | TGCGCCAGCAGTGACGGACTAGAAAGGGCGCAGTATTTT | CASSDGLERAQYF
TRBJ2-6 | . | TRBD1 | TRBV3-1/TRBV3-2 | TGTGCCAGCAGCCATTGGGACAGGGGTAACTCTGGGGCCAACGTCCTGACTTTC | CASSHWDRGNSGANVLTF
TRBJ1-6 | . | TRBD1 | TRBV12-3/TRBV12-4 | TGTGCCAGCAGCACCGGGACAGCGATCCACTTT | CASSTGTAIHF
TRBJ1-1 | . | . | TRBV11-2 | TGTGCCAGCAGCTTACCGGTCCAGAACACTGAAGCTTTCTTT | CASSLPVQNTEAFF
TRBJ1-3 | . | . | TRBV9 | TGTGCCAGCAGCGCTGTCGCGGGAGACTCTGGAAACACCATATATTTT | CASSAVAGDSGNTIYF
TRBJ2-2 | . | TRBD2 | TRBV7-9 | TGTGCCAGCAGCTTCGCTTGGACTAGCGGGAGCCTAGACGGGGAGCTGTTTTTT | CASSFAWTSGSLDGELFF
TRBJ2-1 | . | TRBD2 | TRBV20-1 | TGCAGTGCTAGTGGGACTAGCGGGAGGTACAATGAGCAGTTCTTC | CSASGTSGRYNEQFF
TRBJ1-2 | . | . | TRBV27 | TGTGCCAGCAGTTTATCTGTTGGGGGGAAAAACTATGGCTACACCTTC | CASSLSVGGKNYGYTF